The 19 T cell receptor beta chains below come from one sample, sequenced in a study of beta chain features in type 1 diabetes. The study, taken as a whole, reports: Moderate yet significant TCRB CDR3 shortening was seen in Type 1 diabetes patients in all four CD4+ subsets.

As every portion of the isolated RNA was reverse transcribed, the sequencing read expressed TCRB transcripts. TCRdb keeps only in-frame clones here, not all; method: immunoSEQ multiplex PCR. The data contain more than 550,000 clones, over 12% of them singletons. These TCRs are of unknown antigen specificity. The material sequenced was naive CD4+ T cells from blood. These receptors came from a young man with type 1 diabetes.

A few counts support this clone. The chain uses TRBV7-9 and TRBJ2-7, with 11 bases lining up with TRBD2. The trim removed 8 bases at V and 0 bases at J, leaving 12 bases unmatched. CDR1 SEHNR and CDR2 FQNEAQ come from the germline V gene (reference sequence). The CDR3 contains 17 residues. The DNA of the CDR3 is TGTGCCAGCCAGCCGGGACTAGCGGTCTGGAGCTCCTACGAGCAGTACTTC. This encodes CASQPGLAVWSSYEQYF.

This clone was observed a single time. This chain uses TRBV7-2 with TRBJ2-3; no clear D. CDR1 and CDR2 (germline): SGHTA, FQGNSA. The CDR3 is made up of 14 amino acids. V was pared by 2 bases and J by 2 bases, with 8 bases between. CDR3 region: CASSLLPTTDTQYF. As DNA, the CDR3 is TGTGCCAGCAGCTTACTACCTACCACAGATACGCAGTATTTT.

This clone was counted between two and nine times. This sequence joins TRBV2 and TRBJ2-5; 7 bases map to TRBD2. V trimming: 6 bases; J trimming: 5 bases; junction bases outside the gene matches: 12. The CDR3 runs 15 residues. Germline assignment: CDR1 SNHLY and CDR2 FYNNEI. CDR3 sequence (DNA): TGTGCCAGCAGCGCCTCCGGGAGCGGGGTGGAGACCCAGTACTTC. Residues: CASSASGSGVETQYF.

The J gene is TRBJ2-3, the V gene TRBV18; D remains unclear. CDR1 KGHSH and CDR2 LQKENI come from the germline V gene. The V end was cut by 0 bases, the J end by 1 base, with 8 bases between. The CDR3 has 15 amino acids. CDR3 loop: CASSPPPGGTDTQYF. Here the CDR3 DNA reads TGTGCCAGCTCACCACCGCCGGGCGGCACAGATACGCAGTATTTT.

The chain employs TRBV25-1 and TRBJ2-1, with D possibly being TRBD1 or TRBD2 (5 bases each). Deletions cut 6 bases from V and 4 bases from J, with 13 bases between. There are 14 residues in the CDR3. Per the germline V gene, CDR1 is MGHDK and CDR2 is SYGVNS. In DNA, the CDR3 is TGTGCCAGCAGCGTTGTTGGGGGATACAATGAGCAGTTCTTC. This gives the protein CASSVVGGYNEQFF.

This clone was counted only a few times. V and J are TRBV7-2 and TRBJ2-1; tentative D call: TRBD1 (6 bases). Germline V gene lookup returns CDR1 SGHTA and CDR2 FQGNSA. This CDR3 has 14 amino acids. V lost 5 bases, J lost 4 bases, and 12 bases lay in between. The CDR3 DNA reads TGTGCCAGCAGCAGCTCCGGGACATACAATGAGCAGTTCTTC. Protein sequence: CASSSSGTYNEQFF.

This clone showed up just a few times. The rearrangement uses TRBV4-2 and TRBJ1-5; D remains ambiguous. Trimming pared 4 bases from V and 5 bases from J, leaving 9 bases between. CDR1 and CDR2 from the germline V gene are LGHNA and YNFKEQ. The length of the CDR3 is 13 residues. The CDR3: CASSLFMDQPQHF. The CDR3 coding sequence is TGTGCCAGCAGCCTTTTCATGGATCAGCCCCAGCATTTT.

The gene calls are TRBV18 and TRBJ2-1; 7 bases match TRBD1. Germline V CDR1 and CDR2: KGHSH, LQKENI. V gave up 4 bases and J gave up 6 bases; unmatched junction bases: 6. The CDR3 has 14 residues. The CDR3 sequence is CASSQYTGANEQFF. CDR3 nucleotide sequence: TGTGCCAGCTCACAGTATACAGGGGCCAATGAGCAGTTCTTC. Complete variable domain (other parts from reference TRBV18 and TRBJ2-1): NAGVMQNPRHLVRRRGQEARLRCSPMKGHSHVYWYRQLPEEGLKFMVYLQKENIIDESGMPKERFSAEFPKEGPSILRIQQVVRGDSAAYFCASSQYTGANEQFFGPGTRLTVL.

The chain links TRBV4-2 to TRBJ2-3; 11 nucleotides match TRBD2. V gave up 4 bases and J gave up 2 bases; unmatched junction bases: 8. The CDR3 totals 17 residues. CDR1 is LGHNA and CDR2 is YNFKEQ in the germline V gene. The CDR3 here is CASSPHLAGGPTDTQYF. As DNA, the CDR3 is TGTGCCAGCAGCCCCCATCTAGCGGGGGGACCCACAGATACGCAGTATTTT.

The V and J genes are TRBV19 and TRBJ2-6; TRBD2 is a possible D gene (6 bases). This CDR3 region has 15 residues. Trimming stripped 8 bases from V and 0 bases from J, with 11 bases between. CDR1 is LNHDA and CDR2 is SQIVND in the germline V gene (reference sequence). Here the CDR3 reads CASGDGSSGANVLTF. The DNA of the CDR3 is TGTGCCAGTGGGGACGGGAGCTCTGGGGCCAACGTCCTGACTTTC. The variable domain in full, with the rest retrieved from reference TRBV19 and TRBJ2-6, is DGGITQSPKYLFRKEGQNVTLSCEQNLNHDAMYWYRQDPGQGLRLIYYSQIVNDFQKGDIAEGYSVSREKKESFPLTVTSAQKNPTAFYLCASGDGSSGANVLTFGAGSRLTVL.

The V gene is TRBV30, the J gene TRBJ1-1; a possible D gene is TRBD1 (6 bases). This CDR3 comprises 11 residues. Trimming shortened V by 5 bases and J by 11 bases, and 15 bases separated the two germline ends. Germline V gene data show CDR1 as GTSNPN and CDR2 as SVGIG (reference sequence). CDR3: CAWRLTGRAFF. Written as DNA, the CDR3 is TGTGCCTGGCGCTTAACAGGGAGGGCTTTCTTT.

This rearrangement joins TRBV5-1 to TRBJ1-1; 8 bases are a match to TRBD1. J gave up 1 base and V 5 bases, and 10 bases lay outside the gene matches. This CDR3 has 16 amino acids. Germline V lookup: CDR1 SGHRS, CDR2 YFSETQ. CDR3 region: CASSMLTGTGNTEAFF. CDR3 nucleotides: TGCGCCAGCAGTATGTTAACCGGGACAGGGAACACTGAAGCTTTCTTT. Using reference TRBV5-1 and TRBJ1-1 for the parts outside the CDR3, the full variable domain is KAGVTQTPRYLIKTRGQQVTLSCSPISGHRSVSWYQQTPGQGLQFLFEYFSETQRNKGNFPGRFSGRQFSNSRSEMNVSTLELGDSALYLCASSMLTGTGNTEAFFGQGTRLTVV.

This clone was recorded a few times. The chain combines TRBV18 with TRBJ2-6, with TRBD2 matching 7 bases. V was clipped by 1 base and J by 4 bases; unmatched bases: 10. This CDR3 comprises 18 residues. Germline V gene data show CDR1 as KGHSH and CDR2 as LQKENI. CDR3 in amino acids: CASSPRLADAVGANVLTF. CDR3 nucleotides: TGTGCCAGCTCACCACGGCTAGCGGACGCGGTCGGGGCCAACGTCCTGACTTTC.

This clone turned up a few times. The same CDR3 can be traced to other DNA sequences in this sample. This chain links TRBV6-5 with TRBJ2-7, with 7 bases aligning to TRBD1. V gave up 0 bases and J gave up 3 bases; unmatched junction bases: 5. Per germline, CDR1 MNHEY and CDR2 SVGAGI. The CDR3 is made up of 15 amino acids. CDR3 in amino acids: CASSYSGDRDYEQYF. CDR3 sequence (DNA): TGTGCCAGCAGTTACTCTGGGGACAGAGACTACGAGCAGTACTTC.

This clone came up a few times. This chain joins TRBV7-8 and TRBJ1-1, with 9 bases identical to TRBD1. From germline, CDR1 is SGHVS and CDR2 FQNEAQ. The CDR3 is 16 amino acids. V lost 3 bases to trimming and J lost 0 bases; unmatched junction nucleotides: 5. CDR3 DNA: TGTGCCAGCAGCTTGGCGGGACAGGGCATGAACACTGAAGCTTTCTTT. It yields the protein CASSLAGQGMNTEAFF.

The V and J genes are TRBV11-1 and TRBJ2-2; 12 bases align to TRBD2. The CDR3 extends over 17 amino acids. Germline V gives CDR1 SGHAT, CDR2 FQDESV (reference sequence). V was clipped by 3 bases and J by 4 bases; unmatched bases: 6. The CDR3 nucleotides are TGTGCCAGCAGCTTTCGGACTAGCGGGAAATCCACCGGGGAGCTGTTTTTT. Encoded protein: CASSFRTSGKSTGELFF.

This chain uses TRBV9 with TRBJ1-1; D perhaps matches TRBD1 (5 bases). The CDR3 is 13 residues long. Germline V lookup: CDR1 SGDLS, CDR2 YYNGEE. Trimming cost V 3 bases and J 1 base, with 7 bases left between them. The CDR3 DNA sequence: TGTGCCAGCAGCGCTACAGGGAACACTGAAGCTTTCTTT. This gives the protein CASSATGNTEAFF.

The chain employs TRBV7-2 and TRBJ2-3, with 7 bases fitting TRBD2. Per germline, CDR1 SGHTA and CDR2 FQGNSA. This CDR3 contains 15 residues. Germline trimming cut 5 bases from V and 2 bases from J; bases unmatched to any gene: 7. DNA for the CDR3: TGTGCCAGCAGCCGAGGACTAGATTTCACAGATACGCAGTATTTT. Encoded protein: CASSRGLDFTDTQYF. The whole variable domain, filled in from reference TRBV7-2 and TRBJ2-3, reads GAGVSQSPSNKVTEKGKDVELRCDPISGHTALYWYRQSLGQGLEFLIYFQGNSAPDKSGLPSDRFSAERTGGSVSTLTIQRTQQEDSAVYLCASSRGLDFTDTQYFGPGTRLTVL.

This clone has only a few counts. The chain carries TRBV7-9 and TRBJ2-5; weak D call: TRBD2 (5 bases). Germline V gene data show CDR1 as SEHNR and CDR2 as FQNEAQ (reference sequence). V lost 1 base and J 2 bases, leaving 14 bases between the germline ends. This CDR3 contains 16 residues. The CDR3 coding sequence is TGTGCCAGCAGCTTAGGGGCCCAGCTAGCTCAAGAGACCCAGTACTTC. Translated: CASSLGAQLAQETQYF.